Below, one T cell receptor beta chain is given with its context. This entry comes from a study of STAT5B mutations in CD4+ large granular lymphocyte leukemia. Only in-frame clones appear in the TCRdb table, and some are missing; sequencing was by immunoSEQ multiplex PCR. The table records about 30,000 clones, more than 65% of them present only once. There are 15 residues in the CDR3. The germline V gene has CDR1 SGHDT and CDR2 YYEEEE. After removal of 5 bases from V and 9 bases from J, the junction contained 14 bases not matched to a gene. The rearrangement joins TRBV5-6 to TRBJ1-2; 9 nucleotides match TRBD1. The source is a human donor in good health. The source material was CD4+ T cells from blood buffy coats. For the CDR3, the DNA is TGTGCCAGCAGAAATTTTCCGGGACAGGGATTTCGCTACACCTTC. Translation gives CASRNFPGQGFRYTF. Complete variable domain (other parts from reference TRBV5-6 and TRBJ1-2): DAGVTQSPTHLIKTRGQQVTLRCSPKSGHDTVSWYQQALGQGPQFIFQYYEEEERQRGNFPDRFSGHQFPNYSSELNVNALLLGDSALYLCASRNFPGQGFRYTFGSGTRLTVV.